This is a list of T cell receptor beta chains from one sample in a study of blood T cell repertoires in COVID-19. Some clones are missing from TCRdb's copy, which holds only in-frame ones; the method was immunoSEQ multiplex PCR. Of fewer than 60,000 clones listed, roughly 86% are singletons. Sequencing was performed on peripheral blood. The receptors originated from a woman at least 80 years old with acute or convalescent COVID-19. The CDR3 runs from the conserved cysteine through the conserved F or W. The D gene is left open where the match is weak. The size field is filled for only some rows; it gives once, few, many or a size class.

NA,15,TRBV4-2,NA,TRBJ2-2,CASSPSWGDGGELFF,TGTGCCAGCAGCCCCAGCTGGGGGGATGGCGGGGAGCTGTTTTTT
NA,15,TRBV6-6,NA,TRBJ1-1,CASSYVQGKNTEAFF,TGTGCCAGCAGTTATGTTCAGGGTAAGAACACTGAAGCTTTCTTT
few,15,TRBV28,NA,TRBJ1-1,CASGKPGAGFTEAFF,TGTGCCAGTGGGAAGCCTGGGGCTGGGTTCACTGAAGCTTTCTTT
NA,15,TRBV18,TRBD2,TRBJ2-5,CASSPGDYRQETQYF,TGTGCCAGCTCACCAGGGGACTACCGCCAAGAGACCCAGTACTTC
once,15,TRBV3-1/TRBV3-2,NA,TRBJ2-5,CASSPQVFRQETQYF,TGTGCCAGCAGCCCCCAGGTCTTCCGCCAAGAGACCCAGTACTTC
NA,14,TRBV12-5,NA,TRBJ1-2,CASGLGHSNYGYTF,TGTGCTAGTGGTTTGGGACATTCTAACTATGGCTACACCTTC
once,15,TRBV9,NA,TRBJ1-3,CASSATPVSGNTIYF,TGTGCCAGCAGCGCCACCCCGGTCTCTGGAAACACCATATATTTT
NA,15,TRBV11-3,NA,TRBJ2-1,CASSLERTVRGEQFF,TGTGCCAGCAGCTTAGAGAGGACAGTCCGGGGTGAGCAGTTCTTC
NA,14,TRBV7-9,NA,TRBJ2-5,CASSLTKSRETQYF,TGTGCCAGCAGCTTGACTAAGAGCCGAGAGACCCAGTACTTC
NA,11,TRBV27,NA,TRBJ2-2,CASKLTGELFF,TGTGCCAGCAAACTAACCGGGGAGCTGTTTTTT
NA,16,TRBV4-1,TRBD1,TRBJ1-2,CASSQGTTGGNYGYTF,TGCGCCAGCAGCCAAGGTACAACAGGGGGCAACTATGGCTACACCTTC
NA,13,TRBV7-9,NA,TRBJ1-1,CASSKNSNTEAFF,TGTGCCAGCAGCAAAAACTCGAACACTGAAGCTTTCTTT
NA,15,TRBV2,TRBD1,TRBJ1-2,CASSDLGQGDYGYTF,TGTGCCAGCAGTGATTTGGGACAGGGCGACTATGGCTACACCTTC
few,14,TRBV3-1/TRBV3-2,TRBD2,TRBJ2-4,CASIAGGGKNIQYF,TGTGCCAGCATCGCGGGGGGCGGGAAAAACATTCAGTACTTC
NA,14,TRBV5-1,NA,TRBJ1-3,CASSFGGSGNTIYF,TGCGCCAGCAGCTTCGGGGGCTCTGGAAACACCATATATTTT
NA,13,TRBV30,TRBD1,TRBJ1-5,CAWSRDRGQPQHF,TGTGCCTGGAGTCGTGACAGGGGCCAGCCCCAGCATTTT
NA,13,TRBV7-3,NA,TRBJ2-7,CASSLDSPGEQYF,TGTGCCAGCAGCTTGGACAGCCCGGGCGAGCAGTACTTC
NA,13,TRBV10-3,TRBD1,TRBJ2-1,CAIRDRVGVEQFF,TGTGCCATCAGAGACAGGGTGGGGGTTGAGCAGTTCTTC
NA,14,TRBV7-4,NA,TRBJ1-1,CASSGRSQNTEAFF,TGTGCCAGCAGCGGGCGCTCACAGAACACTGAAGCTTTCTTT
NA,16,TRBV29-1,TRBD1,TRBJ2-1,CSVEPSTGGSYNEQFF,TGCAGCGTTGAACCCTCCACAGGGGGCTCCTACAATGAGCAGTTCTTC
NA,11,TRBV20-1,NA,TRBJ1-1,CSAYWNTEAFF,TGCAGTGCCTACTGGAACACTGAAGCTTTCTTT
NA,14,TRBV27,TRBD2,TRBJ2-5,CASRGGRPRETQYF,TGTGCCAGCAGGGGCGGGAGGCCAAGAGAGACCCAGTACTTC
NA,12,TRBV12-3/TRBV12-4,NA,TRBJ2-1,CASSNPGAGQFF,TGTGCCAGCAGCAACCCTGGCGCGGGGCAGTTCTTC
NA,14,TRBV25-1,NA,TRBJ1-6,CASKTEDYNSPLHF,TGTGCCAGCAAGACAGAAGACTATAATTCACCCCTCCACTTT
NA,17,TRBV4-2,TRBD1,TRBJ1-1,CASSQVVTRGLNTEAFF,TGTGCCAGCAGCCAAGTGGTGACGAGGGGGCTGAACACTGAAGCTTTCTTT
NA,15,TRBV7-6,NA,TRBJ2-5,CASSLFLQTQETQYF,TGTGCCAGCAGCTTATTTCTCCAGACACAAGAGACCCAGTACTTC
NA,15,TRBV7-2,NA,TRBJ1-4,CASSLSRLESEKLFF,TGTGCCAGCAGCTTATCCAGGCTCGAGAGTGAAAAACTGTTTTTT
NA,19,TRBV5-1,TRBD2,TRBJ2-1,CASSLNRPAGGPNGNEQFF,TGCGCCAGCAGCTTGAATCGTCCAGCGGGAGGGCCTAATGGTAATGAGCAGTTCTTC
few,15,TRBV2,NA,TRBJ1-1,CASSDRGTPNTEAFF,TGTGCCAGCAGTGATAGGGGGACGCCGAACACTGAAGCTTTCTTT
NA,17,TRBV15,NA,TRBJ2-1,CATSRVVQATSYNEQFF,TGTGCCACCAGCAGAGTGGTACAGGCGACCTCCTACAATGAGCAGTTCTTC
NA,16,TRBV9,NA,TRBJ2-1,CASSALERALYNEQFF,TGTGCCAGCAGCGCCCTCGAGCGGGCCCTGTACAATGAGCAGTTCTTC
NA,15,TRBV9,TRBD1,TRBJ2-7,CASSVEGQGGNEQYF,TGTGCCAGCAGCGTAGAGGGACAGGGGGGGAACGAGCAGTACTTC
NA,13,TRBV30,NA,TRBJ1-5,CAWSSSGNQPQHF,TGTGCCTGGAGTTCAAGCGGCAATCAGCCCCAGCATTTT
NA,14,TRBV2,TRBD1,TRBJ1-6,CASGDRARGAPLHF,TGTGCCAGCGGGGACAGGGCAAGGGGGGCGCCCCTCCACTTT
NA,16,TRBV4-1,NA,TRBJ2-1,CASSQGTSLSYNEQFF,TGCGCCAGCAGCCAAGGAACTTCCCTCTCCTACAATGAGCAGTTCTTC
NA,15,TRBV5-1,NA,TRBJ1-6,CASSVGPGYNSPLHF,TGCGCCAGCAGCGTGGGCCCCGGCTATAATTCACCCCTCCACTTT
NA,13,TRBV19,NA,TRBJ1-1,CASSIGGALKAFF,TGTGCCAGTAGTATCGGGGGGGCCCTAAAAGCTTTCTTT
few,14,TRBV4-1,TRBD1,TRBJ1-1,CASRLQGGDTEAFF,TGCGCCAGCAGACTACAGGGGGGGGACACTGAAGCTTTCTTT
once,13,TRBV7-2,NA,TRBJ2-5,CASSPTRGETQYF,TGTGCCAGCAGCCCGACCCGCGGGGAGACCCAGTACTTC
NA,16,TRBV29-1,TRBD2,TRBJ2-1,CSVGLAGGPSYNEQFF,TGCAGCGTGGGATTAGCGGGAGGGCCTTCCTACAATGAGCAGTTCTTC
NA,15,TRBV3-1/TRBV3-2,TRBD2,TRBJ2-1,CASSLLAGGVNEQFF,TGTGCCAGCAGCCTGTTAGCGGGGGGGGTCAATGAGCAGTTCTTC
few,12,TRBV2,NA,TRBJ2-1,CASSDSLGEQFF,TGTGCCAGCAGTGATTCCCTCGGTGAGCAGTTCTTC
NA,17,TRBV3-1/TRBV3-2,TRBD2,TRBJ2-3,CASSQEGLAESTDTQYF,TGTGCCAGCAGCCAAGAGGGACTAGCGGAGAGCACAGATACGCAGTATTTT
few,14,TRBV6-1,TRBD1,TRBJ1-6,CASSEVGTELPLHF,TGTGCCAGCAGTGAAGTTGGGACAGAGTTACCCCTCCACTTT
NA,13,TRBV18,NA,TRBJ1-2,CASSPVRVKGYTF,TGTGCCAGCTCACCAGTCAGGGTGAAAGGCTACACCTTC
NA,14,TRBV18,NA,TRBJ1-1,CASSPPTVNTEAFF,TGTGCCAGCTCACCCCCGACAGTGAACACTGAAGCTTTCTTT
NA,15,TRBV28,NA,TRBJ2-3,CASSLGGGMSDTQYF,TGTGCCAGCAGTTTGGGAGGGGGAATGTCAGATACGCAGTATTTT
NA,15,TRBV6-5,TRBD1,TRBJ2-5,CASRKEMGQQETQYF,TGTGCCAGCAGAAAAGAAATGGGACAGCAAGAGACCCAGTACTTC
NA,14,TRBV19,NA,TRBJ2-1,CASSPPSRGNEQFF,TGTGCCAGTAGTCCCCCCAGCAGGGGCAATGAGCAGTTCTTC
NA,19,TRBV9,TRBD1,TRBJ2-1,CASSVRDRGRGASYNEQFF,TGTGCCAGCAGCGTCCGGGACAGGGGGAGAGGGGCCTCCTACAATGAGCAGTTCTTC
once,18,TRBV11-3,TRBD2,TRBJ2-7,CASSLDREDGGGSYEQYF,TGTGCCAGCAGCTTAGATCGCGAGGACGGGGGGGGCTCCTACGAGCAGTACTTC
NA,14,TRBV4-1,NA,TRBJ1-4,CASSQDAQEEKLFF,TGCGCCAGCAGCCAAGACGCCCAAGAGGAAAAACTGTTTTTT
NA,16,TRBV6-2/TRBV6-3,TRBD2,TRBJ2-2,CASSRLAGLNTGELFF,TGTGCCAGCAGTCGACTAGCGGGACTGAACACCGGGGAGCTGTTTTTT
NA,15,TRBV5-6,NA,TRBJ1-4,CASSLKVKRGEKLFF,TGTGCCAGCAGCTTGAAGGTTAAGCGGGGTGAAAAACTGTTTTTT
NA,14,TRBV7-8,NA,TRBJ2-7,CASSARRGSYEQYF,TGTGCCAGCAGCGCTAGACGGGGCTCCTACGAGCAGTACTTC
NA,18,TRBV4-1,TRBD2,TRBJ2-1,CASSQDQLASGRLTEQFF,TGCGCCAGCAGCCAAGATCAATTAGCTAGCGGGAGGTTGACTGAGCAGTTCTTC
NA,15,TRBV28,TRBD1,TRBJ2-7,CASSPPRGTGEEQYF,TGTGCCAGCAGTCCCCCAAGGGGGACAGGGGAAGAGCAGTACTTC
NA,14,TRBV6-2/TRBV6-3,NA,TRBJ1-1,CASSVPGKATEAFF,TGTGCCAGCAGTGTCCCGGGGAAGGCCACTGAAGCTTTCTTT